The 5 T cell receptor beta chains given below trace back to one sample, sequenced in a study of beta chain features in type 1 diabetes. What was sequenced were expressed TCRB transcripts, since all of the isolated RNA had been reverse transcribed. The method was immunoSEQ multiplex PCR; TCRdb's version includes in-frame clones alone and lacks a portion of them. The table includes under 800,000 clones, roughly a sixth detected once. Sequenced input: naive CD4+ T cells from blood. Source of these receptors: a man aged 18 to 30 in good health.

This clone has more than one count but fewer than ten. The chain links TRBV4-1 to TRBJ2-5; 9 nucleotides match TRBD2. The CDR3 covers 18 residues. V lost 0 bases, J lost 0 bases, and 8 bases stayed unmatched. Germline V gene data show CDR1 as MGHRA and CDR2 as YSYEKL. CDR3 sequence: CASSQEGTSGRYQETQYF. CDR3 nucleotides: TGCGCCAGCAGCCAAGAAGGAACTAGCGGGCGTTACCAAGAGACCCAGTACTTC.

CDR3 DNA sequence: TGTGCCAGCAGCAAAGACAGGGAACGTCAGCCCCAGCATTTT. It yields the protein CASSKDRERQPQHF. The chain recombines TRBV21-1 with TRBJ1-5; TRBD1 reflects the table's D call only, with no check against the DNA. TRBV21-1 is tagged as a pseudogene. This CDR3 has 14 amino acids.

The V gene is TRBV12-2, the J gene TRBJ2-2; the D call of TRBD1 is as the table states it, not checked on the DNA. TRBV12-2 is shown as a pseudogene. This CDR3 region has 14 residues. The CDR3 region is CAAQADANTGELFF. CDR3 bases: TGTGCGGCCCAGGCAGATGCGAACACCGGGGAGCTGTTTTTT.

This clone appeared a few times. The CDR3 coding sequence is TGTGCCAGCAAAGTCCCATCGAGGACTGAAGCTTTCTTT. Translating gives CASKVPSRTEAFF. The rearrangement joins TRBV28 to TRBJ1-1; D is uncertain. Trimming stripped 7 bases from V and 5 bases from J, with 14 bases between. Germline-derived CDR1 and CDR2 are MDHEN and SYDVKM. The CDR3 contains 13 residues.

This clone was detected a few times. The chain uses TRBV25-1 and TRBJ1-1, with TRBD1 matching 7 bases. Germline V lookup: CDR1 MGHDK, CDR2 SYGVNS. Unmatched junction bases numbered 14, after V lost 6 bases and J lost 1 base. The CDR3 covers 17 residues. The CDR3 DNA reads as TGTGCCAGCAGGCAGGCCACCTTAGGGGGCACGAACACTGAAGCTTTCTTT. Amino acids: CASRQATLGGTNTEAFF.